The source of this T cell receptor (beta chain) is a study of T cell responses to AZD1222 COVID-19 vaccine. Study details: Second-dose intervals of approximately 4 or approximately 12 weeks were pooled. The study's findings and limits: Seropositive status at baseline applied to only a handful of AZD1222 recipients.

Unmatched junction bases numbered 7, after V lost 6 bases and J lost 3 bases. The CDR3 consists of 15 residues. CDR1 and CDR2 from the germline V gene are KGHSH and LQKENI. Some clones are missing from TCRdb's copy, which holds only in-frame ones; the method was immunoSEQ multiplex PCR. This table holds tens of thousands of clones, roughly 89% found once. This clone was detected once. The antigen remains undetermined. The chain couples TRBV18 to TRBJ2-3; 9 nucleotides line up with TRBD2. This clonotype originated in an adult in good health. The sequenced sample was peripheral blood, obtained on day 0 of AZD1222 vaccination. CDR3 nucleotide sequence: TGTGCCAGCTCGTCTAGCGGGATTGGTACAGATACGCAGTATTTT. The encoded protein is CASSSSGIGTDTQYF.